One sample yielded the 19 T cell receptor beta chains listed below, sequenced in a study of PD-L1 blockade in urothelial cancer. The method was immunoSEQ multiplex PCR; TCRdb's version includes in-frame clones alone and lacks a portion of them. The data hold tens of thousands of clones, with roughly 79% observed a single time. As for time point: pretreatment peripheral blood. The sequencing here drew on PBMCs, taken around atezolizumab (anti-PD-L1) treatment. These receptors came from a man in his 70s with urothelial cancer.

This chain links TRBV5-1 with TRBJ2-3, with a possible D match to TRBD1 (6 bases). This CDR3 has 14 amino acids. Per the germline V gene, CDR1 is SGHRS and CDR2 is YFSETQ. V was trimmed by 5 bases and J by 0 bases, leaving 10 bases between them. DNA of the CDR3: TGCGCCAGCAGGTCAGGGGAAAGCACAGATACGCAGTATTTT. Its translation is CASRSGESTDTQYF.

The chain joins TRBV21-1 to TRBJ1-2; TRBD1 is the table's D call, not checked against the DNA. TRBV21-1 is a pseudogene segment. This CDR3 spans 18 amino acids. CDR3 amino acids: CASSKLDRRNQGRYGYTF. The CDR3 nucleotides are TGTGCCAGCAGCAAACTTGACAGGAGGAATCAGGGTCGCTATGGCTACACCTTC.

V usage is TRBV7-2 and J usage is TRBJ1-5; maybe TRBD1 (6 bases). This CDR3 is 13 amino acids long. CDR1 is SGHTA, CDR2 FQGNSA, per germline. The ends were cut back, 1 base at V and 10 bases at J, with 11 bases in the middle. CDR3: CASSLGGGDPQHF. In DNA, the CDR3 is TGTGCCAGCAGCTTAGGGGGGGGCGACCCCCAGCATTTT.

The genes are TRBV29-1 and TRBJ2-1; TRBD2 agrees at 8 bases. CDR3 length: 13 residues. The ends lost 4 bases at V and 9 bases at J; junction bases unmatched: 8. Germline-derived CDR1 and CDR2 are SQVTM and ANQGSEA. CDR3 coding DNA: TGCAGCGTTGCTAGCGGGTATGTAGGTGAGCAGTTCTTC. Encoded protein: CSVASGYVGEQFF.

This clone showed up just a few times. This sequence joins TRBV19 and TRBJ2-3; TRBD2 matches at 8 bases. The trim removed 3 bases at V and 3 bases at J, leaving 5 bases unmatched. CDR1 and CDR2 from the germline V gene are LNHDA and SQIVND (reference sequence). This CDR3 comprises 15 residues. The CDR3, as DNA: TGTGCCAGTAGTATTAGCGGGGTTTGGACAGATACGCAGTATTTT. Translating gives CASSISGVWTDTQYF. The full variable domain, completed using reference TRBV19 and TRBJ2-3, is DGGITQSPKYLFRKEGQNVTLSCEQNLNHDAMYWYRQDPGQGLRLIYYSQIVNDFQKGDIAEGYSVSREKKESFPLTVTSAQKNPTAFYLCASSISGVWTDTQYFGPGTRLTVL.

The chain couples TRBV19 to TRBJ2-2; perhaps TRBD1 as D (5 bases). V lost 7 bases and J 1 base, leaving 10 bases between the germline ends. The CDR3 runs to 14 residues. Per the germline V gene, CDR1 is LNHDA and CDR2 is SQIVND (reference sequence). This chain's CDR3 is CASIRQGNTGELFF. The CDR3 DNA reads as TGTGCCAGTATCAGGCAGGGGAACACCGGGGAGCTGTTTTTT.

The chain combines TRBV18 with TRBJ2-7; 8 bases map to TRBD2. After removal of 3 bases from V and 3 bases from J, the junction contained 7 bases not matched to a gene. The CDR3 is made up of 15 amino acids. The germline gives CDR1 KGHSH, CDR2 LQKENI. The CDR3 loop reads CASSPGVAGSYEQYF. CDR3 nucleotide sequence: TGTGCCAGCTCACCGGGGGTAGCGGGAAGCTACGAGCAGTACTTC. Looking up the rest from reference TRBV18 and TRBJ2-7 gives the full variable domain: NAGVMQNPRHLVRRRGQEARLRCSPMKGHSHVYWYRQLPEEGLKFMVYLQKENIIDESGMPKERFSAEFPKEGPSILRIQQVVRGDSAAYFCASSPGVAGSYEQYFGPGTRLTVT.

The rearrangement joins TRBV6-6 to TRBJ1-1; TRBD1 aligns across 9 bases. The trim removed 2 bases at V and 6 bases at J, leaving 7 bases unmatched. The CDR3 contains 15 residues. CDR1 and CDR2 from the germline V gene are MNHNY and SVGAGI (reference sequence). CDR3 sequence: CASSYSGTGRAEAFF. CDR3 DNA: TGTGCCAGCAGTTACAGCGGGACAGGGCGCGCTGAAGCTTTCTTT.

This sequence joins TRBV19 and TRBJ2-7; 10 bases match TRBD1. The CDR3 is 16 amino acids. With V trimmed by 4 bases and J by 3 bases, 9 bases remained unmatched. CDR1 is LNHDA, CDR2 SQIVND, per germline (reference sequence). The CDR3 loop reads CASSKGGTGVLYEQYF. As DNA, the CDR3 is TGTGCCAGTAGTAAGGGGGGGACAGGGGTCCTCTACGAGCAGTACTTC.

J is TRBJ2-1 and V is TRBV5-4; D gene uncertain. The germline CDR1 and CDR2 sequences are SGHNT and YYREEE (reference sequence). V lost 1 base and J 7 bases, leaving 6 bases between the germline ends. The CDR3 loop spans 12 amino acids. CDR3 sequence: CASSLPRNEQFF. The CDR3 DNA reads TGTGCCAGCAGCTTGCCGAGGAATGAGCAGTTCTTC.

This chain uses TRBV5-4 with TRBJ2-1; 11 nucleotides agree with TRBD2. Per germline, CDR1 SGHNT and CDR2 YYREEE (reference sequence). The CDR3 has 16 residues. After removal of 5 bases from V and 9 bases from J, the junction contained 13 bases not matched to a gene. The CDR3 bases are TGTGCCAGCAGAACCGGGACTAGCGGCCTTTTGGGTGAGCAGTTCTTC. Translation: CASRTGTSGLLGEQFF.

This CDR3 reads CASSEEGQGAFGANVLTF. In nucleotides, the CDR3 is TGTGCCAGCAGTGAAGAGGGACAGGGGGCTTTTGGGGCCAACGTCCTGACTTTC. The chain recombines TRBV2 with TRBJ2-6, with TRBD1 matching 12 bases. CDR3 length: 18 residues. Germline lookup yields CDR1 SNHLY and CDR2 FYNNEI. Unmatched junction bases numbered 4, after V lost 1 base and J lost 3 bases. The full variable domain, in which reference TRBV2 and TRBJ2-6 provide the parts outside the CDR3, is EPEVTQTPSHQVTQMGQEVILRCVPISNHLYFYWYRQILGQKVEFLVSFYNNEISEKSEIFDDQFSVERPDGSNFTLKIRSTKLEDSAMYFCASSEEGQGAFGANVLTFGAGSRLTVL.

The V gene is TRBV7-9, the J gene TRBJ1-1; D gene uncertain. V dropped 3 bases and J dropped 1 base, with 15 bases sitting between them. The CDR3 totals 16 residues. Germline V CDR1 and CDR2: SEHNR, FQNEAQ (reference sequence). The CDR3 region is CASSFSKASGNTEAFF. In nucleotides, the CDR3 is TGTGCCAGCAGCTTCTCAAAAGCCTCAGGGAACACTGAAGCTTTCTTT. The variable domain in full, completed from reference TRBV7-9 and TRBJ1-1, reads DTGVSQNPRHKITKRGQNVTFRCDPISEHNRLYWYRQTLGQGPEFLTYFQNEAQLEKSRLLSDRFSAERPKGSFSTLEIQRTEQGDSAMYLCASSFSKASGNTEAFFGQGTRLTVV.

The CDR3 reads CASSLMGQDQETQYF. CDR3 DNA: TGCGCCAGCAGCTTAATGGGACAGGACCAAGAGACCCAGTACTTC. V gene TRBV5-1 combines with J gene TRBJ2-5, with TRBD1 matching over 8 bases. CDR3 length: 15 residues. With 2 bases clipped from V and 0 bases from J, the junction kept 3 bases outside the gene matches. In germline, CDR1 is SGHRS, CDR2 YFSETQ.

The chain employs TRBV7-8 and TRBJ1-1; no clear D gene. The germline gives CDR1 SGHVS, CDR2 FQNEAQ. The V gene lost 5 bases and the J gene lost 6 bases, with 16 bases spanning the gap. CDR3 size: 14 residues. The DNA for the CDR3 is TGTGCCAGCAGCATAAGGAGGCCCCCAGCTGAAGCTTTCTTT. This codes for CASSIRRPPAEAFF.

This chain connects TRBV15 to TRBJ2-1, with D perhaps TRBD2 (6 bases). The CDR3 is made up of 16 amino acids. CDR1 LNHNV and CDR2 YYDKDF come from the germline V gene (reference sequence). Trimming stripped 0 bases from V and 8 bases from J, with 17 bases between. The chain's CDR3 is CATSRDRGGTEDEQFF. The CDR3 nucleotides are TGTGCCACCAGCAGAGATCGAGGCGGGACGGAGGATGAGCAGTTCTTC. Based on the CDR3 plus reference TRBV15 and TRBJ2-1, the full variable domain is DAMVIQNPRYQVTQFGKPVTLSCSQTLNHNVMYWYQQKSSQAPKLLFHYYDKDFNNEADTPDNFQSRRPNTSFCFLDIRSPGLGDTAMYLCATSRDRGGTEDEQFFGPGTRLTVL.

The genes are TRBV19 and TRBJ2-2; D is unresolved. The CDR3 consists of 13 residues. Trimming shortened V by 5 bases and J by 3 bases, and 7 bases separated the two germline ends. Germline V lookup: CDR1 LNHDA, CDR2 SQIVND (reference sequence). The CDR3 loop is CASSYFYTGELFF. The CDR3, as DNA: TGTGCCAGTAGTTACTTTTACACCGGGGAGCTGTTTTTT. Full variable domain (missing parts from reference TRBV19 and TRBJ2-2): DGGITQSPKYLFRKEGQNVTLSCEQNLNHDAMYWYRQDPGQGLRLIYYSQIVNDFQKGDIAEGYSVSREKKESFPLTVTSAQKNPTAFYLCASSYFYTGELFFGEGSRLTVL.

V usage is TRBV30 and J usage is TRBJ1-5; TRBD1 agrees at 8 bases. This CDR3 has 15 residues. Germline trimming cut 1 base from V and 2 bases from J; bases unmatched to any gene: 4. Germline assignment: CDR1 GTSNPN and CDR2 SVGIG (reference sequence). The CDR3 DNA reads as TGTGCCTGGAGTGGGGGACAGGCGGGCAATCAGCCCCAGCATTTT. Translated: CAWSGGQAGNQPQHF. Full variable domain (remainder filled in from reference TRBV30 and TRBJ1-5): SQTIHQWPATLVQPVGSPLSLECTVEGTSNPNLYWYRQAAGRGLQLLFYSVGIGQISSEVPQNLSASRPQDRQFILSSKKLLLSDSGFYLCAWSGGQAGNQPQHFGDGTRLSIL.

This clone was picked up a small number of times. The chain has TRBV11-2 and TRBJ2-1; D unresolved. CDR1 and CDR2 (germline): SGHAT, FQNNGV. Trimming shortened V by 1 base and J by 10 bases, and 14 bases separated the two germline ends. CDR3 length: 14 amino acids. The CDR3 DNA reads as TGTGCCAGCAGCTTAGGTGCGGTCTTAGGAGAGCAGTTCTTC. This sequence encodes CASSLGAVLGEQFF.